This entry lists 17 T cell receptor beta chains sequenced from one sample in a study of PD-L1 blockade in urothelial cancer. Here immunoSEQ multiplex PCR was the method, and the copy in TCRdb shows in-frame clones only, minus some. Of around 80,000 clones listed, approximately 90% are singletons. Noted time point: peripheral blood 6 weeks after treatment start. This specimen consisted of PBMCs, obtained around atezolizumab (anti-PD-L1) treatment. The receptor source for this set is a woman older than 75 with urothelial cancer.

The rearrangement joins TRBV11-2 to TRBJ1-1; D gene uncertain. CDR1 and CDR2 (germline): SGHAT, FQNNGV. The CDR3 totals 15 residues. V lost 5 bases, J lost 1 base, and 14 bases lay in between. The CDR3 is CASSLTWRENTEAFF. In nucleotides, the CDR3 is TGTGCCAGCAGCCTGACCTGGCGGGAGAACACTGAAGCTTTCTTT. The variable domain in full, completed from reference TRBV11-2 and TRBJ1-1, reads EAGVAQSPRYKIIEKRQSVAFWCNPISGHATLYWYQQILGQGPKLLIQFQNNGVVDDSQLPKDRFSAERLKGVDSTLKIQPAKLEDSAVYLCASSLTWRENTEAFFGQGTRLTVV.

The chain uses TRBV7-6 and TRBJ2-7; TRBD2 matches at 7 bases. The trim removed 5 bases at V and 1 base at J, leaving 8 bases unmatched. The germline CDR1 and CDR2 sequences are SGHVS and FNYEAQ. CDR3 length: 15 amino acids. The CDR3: CASSPLEGGSYEQYF. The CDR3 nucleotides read TGTGCCAGCAGCCCTTTGGAGGGAGGGTCCTACGAGCAGTACTTC.

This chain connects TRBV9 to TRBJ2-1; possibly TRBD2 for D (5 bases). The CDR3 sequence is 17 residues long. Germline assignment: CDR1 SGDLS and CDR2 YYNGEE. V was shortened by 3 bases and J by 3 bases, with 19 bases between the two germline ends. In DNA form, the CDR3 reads TGTGCCAGCAGCGCCCCAGCGGCCGCCGGTTTCTACAATGAGCAGTTCTTC. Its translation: CASSAPAAAGFYNEQFF.

DNA of the CDR3: TGTGCCAGCAGGGGGGACCGACTAGCGGGAGGCTACGAGCAGTACTTC. Protein: CASRGDRLAGGYEQYF. The V call is TRBV2, the J call TRBJ2-7, with TRBD2 matching 13 bases. V lost 6 bases, J lost 3 bases, and 8 bases stayed unmatched. CDR1 and CDR2 (germline): SNHLY, FYNNEI. CDR3 length: 16 residues.

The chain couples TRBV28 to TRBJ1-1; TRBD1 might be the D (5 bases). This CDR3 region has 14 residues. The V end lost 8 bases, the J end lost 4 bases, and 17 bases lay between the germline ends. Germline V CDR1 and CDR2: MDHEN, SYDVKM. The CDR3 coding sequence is TGTGCCAGCCATAATGGGGGACTTCGCACTGAAGCTTTCTTT. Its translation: CASHNGGLRTEAFF. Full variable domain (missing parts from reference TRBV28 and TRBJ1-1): DVKVTQSSRYLVKRTGEKVFLECVQDMDHENMFWYRQDPGLGLRLIYFSYDVKMKEKGDIPEGYSVSREKKERFSLILESASTNQTSMYLCASHNGGLRTEAFFGQGTRLTVV.

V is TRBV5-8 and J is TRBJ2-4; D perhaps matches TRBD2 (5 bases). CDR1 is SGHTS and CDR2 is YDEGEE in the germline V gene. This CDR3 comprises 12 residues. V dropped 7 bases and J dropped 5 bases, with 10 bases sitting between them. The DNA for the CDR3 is TGTGCCAGCGGAGAGGGTCAAAACATTCAGTACTTC. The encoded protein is CASGEGQNIQYF.

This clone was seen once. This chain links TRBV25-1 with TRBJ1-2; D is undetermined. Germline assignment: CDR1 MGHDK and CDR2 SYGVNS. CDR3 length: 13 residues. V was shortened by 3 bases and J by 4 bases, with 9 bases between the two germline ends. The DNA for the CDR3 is TGTGCCAGCAGTGATGCGGGAATCTATGGCTACACCTTC. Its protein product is CASSDAGIYGYTF.

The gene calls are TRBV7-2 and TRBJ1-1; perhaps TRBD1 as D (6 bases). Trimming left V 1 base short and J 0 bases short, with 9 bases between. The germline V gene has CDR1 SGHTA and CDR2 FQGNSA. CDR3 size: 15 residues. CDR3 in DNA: TGTGCCAGCAGCTTAGTTGGGACACTGAACACTGAAGCTTTCTTT. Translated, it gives CASSLVGTLNTEAFF.

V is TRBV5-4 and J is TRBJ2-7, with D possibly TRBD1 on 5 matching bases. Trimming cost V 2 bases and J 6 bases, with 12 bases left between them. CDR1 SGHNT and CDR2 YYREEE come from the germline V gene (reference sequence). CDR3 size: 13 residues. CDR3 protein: CASSFSRDSEQYF. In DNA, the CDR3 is TGTGCCAGCAGCTTCTCCAGGGATAGCGAGCAGTACTTC. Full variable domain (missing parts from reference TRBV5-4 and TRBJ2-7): ETGVTQSPTHLIKTRGQQVTLRCSSQSGHNTVSWYQQALGQGPQFIFQYYREEENGRGNFPPRFSGLQFPNYSSELNVNALELDDSALYLCASSFSRDSEQYFGPGTRLTVT.

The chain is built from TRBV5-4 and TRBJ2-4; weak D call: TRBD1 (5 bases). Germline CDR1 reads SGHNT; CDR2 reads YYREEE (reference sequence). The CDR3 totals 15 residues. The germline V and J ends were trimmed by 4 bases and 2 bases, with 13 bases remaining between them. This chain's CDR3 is CASSPLRDTKNIQYF. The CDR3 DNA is TGTGCCAGCAGCCCACTCAGGGATACCAAAAACATTCAGTACTTC.

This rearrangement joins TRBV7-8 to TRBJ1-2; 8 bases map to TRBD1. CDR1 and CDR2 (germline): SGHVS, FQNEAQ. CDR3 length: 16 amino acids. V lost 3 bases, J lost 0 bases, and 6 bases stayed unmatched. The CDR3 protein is CASSFSGQGANYGYTF. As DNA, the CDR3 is TGTGCCAGCAGCTTTTCCGGACAGGGCGCTAACTATGGCTACACCTTC.

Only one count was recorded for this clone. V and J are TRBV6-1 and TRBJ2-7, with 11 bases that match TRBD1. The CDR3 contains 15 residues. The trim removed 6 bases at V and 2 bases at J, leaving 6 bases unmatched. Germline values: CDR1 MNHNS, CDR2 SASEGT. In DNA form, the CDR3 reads TGTGCCAGCAGCGCGCGGACAGGGGGCCCCTACGAGCAGTACTTC. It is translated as CASSARTGGPYEQYF.

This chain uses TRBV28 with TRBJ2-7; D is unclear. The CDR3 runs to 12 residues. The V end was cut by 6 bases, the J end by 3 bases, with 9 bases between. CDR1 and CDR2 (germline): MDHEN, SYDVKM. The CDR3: CASRIGFYEQYF. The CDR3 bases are TGTGCCAGCAGAATCGGGTTCTACGAGCAGTACTTC.

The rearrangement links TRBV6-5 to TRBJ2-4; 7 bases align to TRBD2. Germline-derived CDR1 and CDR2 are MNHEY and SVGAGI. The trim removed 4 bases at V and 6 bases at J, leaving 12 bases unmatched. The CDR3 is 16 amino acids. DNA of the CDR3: TGTGCCAGCAGTTCTACGAAGTTAAGCGGGGCAAACATTCAGTACTTC. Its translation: CASSSTKLSGANIQYF.

CDR3 sequence (DNA): TGTGCCAGCAGTTTATCGAGGGGACAGGTGAACACTGAAGCTTTCTTT. It specifies CASSLSRGQVNTEAFF. The chain carries TRBV27 and TRBJ1-1, with TRBD1 identical over 8 bases. The CDR3 length is 16 residues. Germline V gives CDR1 MNHEY, CDR2 SMNVEV (reference sequence). V lost 0 bases to trimming and J lost 0 bases; unmatched junction nucleotides: 3.

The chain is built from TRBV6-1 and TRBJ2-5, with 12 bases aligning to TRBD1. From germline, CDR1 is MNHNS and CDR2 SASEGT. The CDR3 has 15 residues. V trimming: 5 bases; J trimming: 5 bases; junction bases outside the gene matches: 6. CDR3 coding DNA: TGTGCCAGCAGTCAAGGGACAGGGGGCGCGGAGACCCAGTACTTC. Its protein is CASSQGTGGAETQYF.

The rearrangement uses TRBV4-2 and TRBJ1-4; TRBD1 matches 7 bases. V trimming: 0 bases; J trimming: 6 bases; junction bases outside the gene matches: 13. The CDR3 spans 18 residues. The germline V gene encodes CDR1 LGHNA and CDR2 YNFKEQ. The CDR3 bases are TGTGCCAGCAGCCAAGAGGGGGCCTACGGGACAGCGGATGAAAAACTGTTTTTT. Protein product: CASSQEGAYGTADEKLFF.